This TCR beta chain was observed in a study of CD8+ T cells in alopecia areata. Overall study findings and caveats: Higher clonality and more expanded CD8+ clones appeared in lesional than normal scalp. Patients shared TCRs less clearly than mice did, possibly owing to HLA. On tofacitinib, scalp and blood still held many of the expanded lesional clones.

About this clone itself: What it binds is not known.

Germline V gene lookup returns CDR1 MGHRA and CDR2 YSYEKL. Trimming pared 2 bases from V and 9 bases from J, leaving 17 bases between. The CDR3 totals 14 residues. Extracted from the samples, RNA was reverse transcribed into cDNA to serve as the sequencing template. The data were produced by immunoSEQ multiplex PCR, yet TCRdb's version contains in-frame clones alone and is incomplete. The data show about 180,000 clones, approximately 51% seen once. Treatment in this sample: oral pan-JAK inhibitor, 5-10 mg twice daily. Isolation of CD4+ and CD8+ T cells from PBMCs was achieved by sorting. J is TRBJ2-7 and V is TRBV4-1, with D maybe TRBD1 (6 bases). This TCR derives from a human donor with alopecia areata. This sample comprised CD8+ T cells sorted from blood, obtained at week 52, from a patient treated with tofacitinib. CDR3 residues: CASSQLLVRGMQYF. The DNA of the CDR3 is TGCGCCAGCAGCCAACTCCTCGTCAGGGGAATGCAGTACTTC.